This TCR beta chain emerged from a study of cytomegalovirus exposure and HLA in healthy donors (dated by TCRdb to about 2017). Background for the entire study: According to an earlier analysis of 550 to 750 of the donors, some 170 million T cells yielded some 120 million unique TCR beta sequences and about 300 Gb of sequence data. Approximately 310 gigabases of sequencing data and approximately 85 million unique TCR sequences were included in an early release covering about 620 HLA-typed donors. The genetic ancestry cluster associated with self-reported Caucasian donors included 70% to 85% of the 398 genotyped donors. The study aimed to test whether cataloging public T cell receptors could reveal signatures of past pathogen exposure. The T cell repertoires of 550 to 850 subjects were profiled by immunosequencing and related to cytomegalovirus serostatus. In addition to the first cohort of 666 subjects, a separate validation cohort of under 150 different subjects was used. To predict cytomegalovirus infection status, the study combined high-throughput TCR immunosequencing, statistical association of individual TCRs with disease status, and machine learning. To study patterns of TCR occurrence, a later analysis re-analyzed previously published TCR beta repertoires from just over 650 donors and added high-resolution HLA genotyping. The later analysis used no new phenotypic data to find candidate immune exposures, relying instead on TCR beta sequences and their occurrence across donors. In an earlier analysis of roughly 600 of the donors, high-throughput TCR beta sequencing was used to judge whether each TCR beta V gene segment behaved as functional or pseudogenic. Donor age, sex, ethnicity and CMV serostatus were collected together with the repertoire data. In a later genetic analysis, genome-wide SNP genotypes for about 65% of the roughly 670 donors were used, and that subset was treated as a discovery cohort. Every discovery cohort repertoire had been produced on one sequencing platform. HLA typing covered class I and class II loci at four-digit resolution. The number of typed donors differed by locus: roughly 620-640 for A, B, C, DRB1 and DQB1; approximately 520 for DQA1; approximately 600 for DPA1; and some 470 for DPB1. Because of strong linkage in the cohort, four or five DR-DQ haplotypes were treated as single units for association and clustering. Across approximately 400 genotyped donors of the cohort, an average of roughly 230,000 unique TCR beta nucleotide sequences per donor were sequenced, and around 19% of those sequences were non-productive. The paper's findings and limits, for the study overall: A further reported finding was that TCR beta sequences accurately predicted the HLA-A and HLA-B alleles for most subjects in the first cohort. Correlated functional status among segregating V segments might reflect linkage disequilibrium, but an unknown experimental factor could not be ruled out. A cluster of highly shared sequence variants was judged likely to represent a technical artifact of the sequencing pipeline. In a later analysis, several top co-occurrence clusters were reported to appear linked to parvovirus B19, influenza, CMV and Epstein-Barr virus. In a later analysis, HLA-associated TCR beta chains showed more clonal expansion and lower generation probabilities than non-associated chains that were equally common. The study listed 164 TCR beta chains as associated with cytomegalovirus. According to a later analysis, most CMV-associated TCR beta chains appeared to be HLA-restricted, and the HLA associations seemed to be driven largely by CMV exposure. Roughly uniform sequencing depth across donors was assumed in presence/absence analyses, although this assumption may not hold. Three of the identified cytomegalovirus-associated TCR beta chains were confirmed in vitro to be specific for cytomegalovirus antigens. CMV serostatus was the only immune exposure information available for the cohort. It was suggested by the authors that the approach could potentially be generalized to other disease states and immunological phenotypes. An association between a missense DCLRE1C variant and V-gene and J-gene trimming of TCR beta chains was found in a later genetic analysis and replicated in an independent cohort. According to a later analysis, TCR association rates differed among HLA loci, with DRB1 alleles showing the most associated TCRs and HLA-C alleles showing the fewest. A later analysis associated 16,951 TCR beta sequences with specific HLA alleles at a false discovery rate of 0.05. In this cohort, only TCR beta chains were sequenced, and detectable features were limited by the absence of alpha or paired-chain data. Cytomegalovirus status was reported to be diagnosed by the classifier with high specificity and sensitivity in both the original and validation cohorts. According to a later genetic analysis, donors in an Asian-associated ancestry cluster had fewer N-insertions in productive TCRs than the approximately 650-donor mean. Across donors, most TCR sequences were observed very rarely, whereas some public TCRs were present in many individuals. Strong co-occurrence of HLA alleles, especially DR and DQ, made assigning TCR associations to individual alleles difficult. Some IMGT-functional V segments, including TRBV6-2 and TRBV6-3, could not be told apart with the 87-base-pair reads, so those segments were excluded. Some 15 rarely observed V segments, including chromosome 9 orphons, were excluded from the earlier analysis of about 610 of the donors because counts were too low. An earlier analysis of roughly 570 of the donors showed that most TCR beta V segments appeared in productive rearrangements either about 87% or about 30% of the time, which broadly matched IMGT annotations. Because some donors lacked HLA typing at each locus, the association tests relied only on the typed subset.

Receptors were amplified or captured by the immunoSEQ multiplex PCR assay. For the multiplex PCR, a mixture combining 60 forward primers for TCR Vbeta segments and 13 reverse primers for TCR Jbeta segments was used. The CDR3 region of rearranged TCR beta genes was amplified from genomic DNA with a multiplex PCR assay. Amplified TCR beta libraries were sequenced as 87-base-pair reads on the Illumina HiSeq System. On the study's bioinformatics: A later analysis tallied 75 million to 95 million unique TCR beta chains across the 666 repertoires, and around 9.9 million of those chains were shared by two or more donors. Raw reads were error-corrected and collapsed into unique sequences with a nearest-neighbor algorithm that merged closely related sequences to remove PCR and sequencing errors. Alignment of CDR3 sequences to IMGT reference sequences was used to assign V, D and J gene segments. For a sequence to be retained, a match of at least six nucleotides to both a V gene segment and a J gene segment was required. Rearrangements were classified as productive when the CDR3 lacked stop codons and remained in frame with V and J, and all other rearrangements were classified as non-productive. CDR3 was defined according to IMGT convention as the region running from the second conserved V-encoded cysteine to the conserved J-encoded phenylalanine. In an earlier analysis of some 550 of the donors, sequences lacking an unambiguous match to a single V gene segment were excluded. In an earlier analysis of a few hundred of the donors, a V segment was called functional when productive rearrangements were above 56.7%, and segregating when the standard deviation between donors exceeded 5%. A statistical classification framework was built to diagnose cytomegalovirus status from the catalog of TCR beta chain sequences. A later analysis assigned V and J genes by comparing TCR nucleotide sequences with IMGT/GENE-DB human TR gene sequences. A later analysis assigned CDR3 sequences and most-parsimonious VDJ recombination scenarios with the TCRdist pipeline. In a later analysis, each TCR beta chain was defined by its CDR3 amino acid sequence together with its V-gene family, and reads without a unique V-gene family were excluded. To address suspected cross-contamination and a sequencing artifact, a later analysis removed around 590 highly shared, low-generation-probability nucleotide sequences. In a later analysis, a clonal expansion index for each public chain was calculated from normalized within-repertoire ranks of inferred template counts. In a later analysis, generation probabilities were computed using a VDJ recombination model fitted to out-of-frame rearrangements, and the results were checked against IGoR. Hypergeometric tests were used in a later analysis to score TCR-TCR, TCR-HLA and TCR-CMV co-occurrence, with a repertoire-size bias correction applied to the TCR pairs. In a later analysis, false discovery rates were estimated by permuting HLA or CMV assignments 20 times. In a later analysis, co-occurring TCRs were grouped using DBSCAN, and TCRdist sequence similarity was added for clustering within HLA-allele-positive subsets. Repertoires with fewer than 30,000 or more than 120,000 public chains were left out of co-occurrence clustering, as were five repertoires with anomalous nucleotide sharing. The table was pulled from immuneACCESS by TCRdb, which kept in-frame rearrangements only. Such tables lose some clones; where checked, under half of the loss comes from unresolved V genes, and the rest has no known cause. The V and J calls and clone size are taken from that table; D and trimming were inferred from the DNA. This sample holds approximately 150,000 clones; about 75% were observed only once. Together, the top ten hold 4.9% of the sample.

The CDR3 sequence holds 15 residues, the cysteine and phenylalanine included. The entry retains the CDR3 DNA only, 45 bases that are in frame from base 1. From a lookup of the germline V gene, CDR1 and CDR2 are SGHDT and YYEEEE. The trim is 6 bases for V and 1 base for J, with a gap of 11 bases between the germline ends. In total, 500 to 700 healthy bone marrow donors made up the cohort. At the time of sampling, all cohort members were nominally healthy, though unrecorded immune exposures were likely present. The donor was CMV seronegative and was included in the group of 352 seronegative cohort members. A peripheral blood sample was provided by each donor, and peripheral blood mononuclear cells were used for TCR beta sequencing. The Qiagen DNeasy Blood Extraction Kit was used to extract genomic DNA from the blood cell samples. This clone was counted a few times. Its target antigen remains unknown. Base qualities are not provided; no much larger clone lies one nucleotide away.

The rearranged segments are TRBV5-6 and TRBJ2-6, with no confidently assigned D gene. The sample taken for sequencing was PBMCs. This sequence originates from a male donor in good health and CMV-seronegative. For the CDR3, the sequence is CASTWRPSGANVLTF. In nucleotides, the sequence is TGTGCCAGCACCTGGCGGCCTTCTGGGGCCAACGTCCTGACTTTC.